The 4 T cell receptor beta chains reported below all come from one sample, sequenced in a study of identical twins. Using its own MiXCR run on the 5' RACE reads, TCRdb lists one record per CDR3 protein. The sample has a few hundred thousand distinct CDR3 sequences, roughly 9.5% seen once. This same sample was also part of a study on yellow fever vaccine responses in identical twins.

Sequences were obtained from PBMCs. These receptors came from a woman younger than 30 in good health.

Comments on this clonotype: The junction does not match germline at one end; this may be a read error. This chain connects TRBV12-3 or TRBV12-4 to TRBJ2-5; perhaps TRBD1 as D (5 bases). The CDR3 has 18 residues. The CDR3 bases are TGTGCCAGCTGTTTAAATGGGCAGGGATTTGCCGGCCAAGAGACCCAGTACTTC. This translates into CASCLNGQGFAGQETQYF.

The CDR3 DNA reads TGTGCCAGCAGTTCCCTTCACGATACGCAGTATTTT. Protein sequence: CASSSLHDTQYF. This chain links TRBV28 with TRBJ2-3; D gene uncertain. Germline V gene sequence: CDR1 MDHEN, CDR2 SYDVKM. V shed 4 bases and J shed 6 bases, with 8 bases lying between them. This CDR3 is built from 12 residues.

This clonotype was observed at least ten times. This chain connects TRBV12-3 or TRBV12-4 to TRBJ1-2, with D maybe TRBD1 (5 bases). The germline V and J ends were trimmed by 3 bases and 2 bases, with 10 bases remaining between them. The CDR3 has 14 amino acids. The CDR3 reads CASSLNWGNYGYTF. CDR3 bases: TGTGCCAGCAGTTTGAACTGGGGCAACTATGGCTACACCTTC.

The chain is built from TRBV15 and TRBJ2-1; tentative D call: TRBD1 (5 bases). V was pared by 4 bases and J by 8 bases, with 6 bases between. CDR1 and CDR2 (germline): LNHNV, YYDKDF (reference sequence). The CDR3 is 11 residues long. CDR3 sequence reads: CATSTGYEQFF. In DNA form, the CDR3 reads TGTGCCACCAGCACAGGGTATGAGCAGTTCTTC.